This T cell receptor beta chain appears in the sequencing data of a study of shared clonotypes between healthy human individuals. Turning to the study itself: Per donor, CD8 memory used one plate, CD8 naive used two, CD4 memory used three and CD4 naive used three.

Naive-designated CD8 cells lacked CD45RO, were positively enriched for CCR7, and omitted terminally differentiated effector memory CD45RA+ cells. Study observations and caveats: The study found lower generation probabilities in non-shared clonotypes than in those shared by all four donors. About 5% of naive CD4 clonotypes were shared across four donors.

The CDR3 runs 16 residues. As processed by the authors: Junction-only sequences without quality scores came from ImmunoSEQ, so filtering differed. Using immunoSEQ multiplex PCR, the repertoire was profiled, and TCRdb retains in-frame clones only, with some absent. The V and J calls and clone size were taken over from that table, and D and trimming were inferred from the DNA. The table lists about 2.1 million clones, approximately 92% of them singletons. A remark on this clone: No antigen is known for it.

Material for sequencing was naive CD8+ T cells from PBMCs. The chain has TRBV21-1 and TRBJ2-7; TRBD2 is taken as the D call from the table, unchecked against the DNA. TRBV21-1 is a pseudogene. This clonotype originated in a man younger than 30 in good health. Some clones in this sample may be carry-over from other donors' samples. Here the CDR3 reads CASSKPPTSFSYEQYF. The CDR3 DNA reads as TGTGCCAGCAGCAAACCCCCGACTAGTTTCTCCTACGAGCAGTACTTC.